This TCR beta chain was recovered during a study of human T cells and chemical hapten exposure. Study details: There were weekly diphenylcyclopropenone doses to the scalp for patients throughout the roughly 24-week study.

The CDR3 length is 13 residues. Per the germline V gene, CDR1 is MNHEY and CDR2 is SVGEGT. The V and J ends lost 4 bases and 4 bases respectively, with 8 bases between them. Study processing details: Counts of TCRs in each sample centred on a median of approximately 100,000 and extended from about 20,000 to 690,000. TCRdb re-called the RACE reads with MiXCR, one entry per CDR3 protein. The V and J calls were not made by the authors but by TCRdb's processing. The sample gives around 380,000 distinct CDR3 sequences, approximately 5.8% of which show up once; about 7.7% is in the top ten. This clonotype occurred many times. The time point was: pre-sensitization, week 0. Stated treatment: therapeutic diphenylcyclopropenone sensitization with weekly scalp DPC.

The V and J genes are TRBV6-2 or TRBV6-3 and TRBJ1-5, with TRBD1 as a possible D gene (5 bases). The sample was whole blood, taken in connection with sensitization to the hapten diphenylcyclopropenone (DPC). This clonotype was sampled from a woman between 18 and 29 years old with alopecia areata. Some clones in this sample may be carry-over from other donors' samples. CDR3 coding DNA: TGTGCCAGCAGTTTGACAGCTAATCAGCCCCAGCATTTT. Residues: CASSLTANQPQHF.